Each of the 16 T cell receptor beta chains below was sequenced from the same sample in a study of blood T cell repertoires in COVID-19. This table comes from immunoSEQ multiplex PCR, and its TCRdb copy is limited to in-frame clones, with some not included. The table records more than 300,000 clones, 87% of them present only once. Material for sequencing was peripheral blood. These receptors were taken from a woman aged 45-59 years with COVID-19, enrolled during active disease.

The chain uses TRBV11-3 and TRBJ2-7; D perhaps matches TRBD1 (6 bases). Germline values: CDR1 SGHNT, CDR2 YENEEA. The length of the CDR3 is 14 residues. V was cut by 4 bases and J by 2 bases, with 12 bases left in between. CDR3 residues: CASSSRGYAYEQYF. The CDR3 DNA reads TGTGCCAGCAGCTCCAGGGGCTACGCCTACGAGCAGTACTTC.

A remark on this clone: The sample contains more than one DNA sequence encoding this CDR3. This chain connects TRBV18 to TRBJ2-5; no clear D gene. Looked up from germline, CDR1 is KGHSH and CDR2 is LQKENI. The ends were cut back, 3 bases at V and 1 base at J, with 6 bases in the middle. The CDR3 spans 13 residues. CDR3: CASSPAPQETQYF. The CDR3 DNA sequence: TGTGCCAGCTCACCGGCCCCCCAAGAGACCCAGTACTTC.

This clone has a single count. The CDR3 sequence is CASSLSDKVNTEAFF. CDR3 coding DNA: TGTGCCAGCAGCTTATCGGACAAGGTAAACACTGAAGCTTTCTTT. The chain is built from TRBV7-3 and TRBJ1-1; possible D gene TRBD1, 5 bases. V lost 2 bases and J lost 2, with 12 bases in between. The CDR3 totals 15 residues. Germline assignment: CDR1 SGHTA and CDR2 FQGTGA.

This chain uses TRBV28 with TRBJ2-7, with a possible D match to TRBD1 (6 bases). Germline CDR1 is MDHEN and CDR2 is SYDVKM. The CDR3 contains 15 residues. Trimming pared 3 bases from V and 0 bases from J, leaving 12 bases between. CDR3 protein: CASSFQGLPSYEQYF. Written as DNA, the CDR3 is TGTGCCAGCAGTTTTCAGGGGCTACCCTCCTACGAGCAGTACTTC.

This clone was detected once. This chain connects TRBV19 to TRBJ2-3; D gene uncertain. The V and J ends lost 5 bases and 2 bases respectively, with 8 bases between them. There are 13 residues in the CDR3. The V gene's germline CDR1 is LNHDA and CDR2 SQIVND (reference sequence). CDR3 loop: CASSVTYTDTQYF. CDR3 DNA sequence: TGTGCCAGTAGTGTCACTTACACAGATACGCAGTATTTT.

This clone came up a few times. The genes are TRBV1 and TRBJ2-2; the table's TRBD2 call for D was not verified on the DNA. TRBV1 is noted as a pseudogene. The CDR3 contains 18 residues. The CDR3 sequence: CTSSQEGLAGVSGGELFF. CDR3 in DNA: TGCACCAGCAGCCAAGAGGGACTAGCGGGAGTGTCCGGCGGGGAGCTGTTTTTT.

This clone appeared a single time. The chain uses TRBV4-3 and TRBJ2-3; 7 bases are shared with TRBD1. With V trimmed by 1 base and J by 0 bases, 1 base remained unmatched. This CDR3 is built from 15 residues. Per the germline V gene, CDR1 is LGHNA and CDR2 is YSLEER. For the CDR3, the DNA is TGCGCCAGCAGCCAAGGGGACAGTAGCACAGATACGCAGTATTTT. It translates to CASSQGDSSTDTQYF.

CDR3 loop: CAISRRDADFGYTF. CDR3 DNA: TGTGCCATCAGTAGGCGGGACGCCGACTTTGGCTACACCTTC. This chain uses TRBV10-3 with TRBJ1-2; perhaps TRBD1 as D (5 bases). V lost 5 bases and J lost 7, with 17 bases in between. From germline, CDR1 is ENHRY and CDR2 SYGVKD. The CDR3 loop spans 14 amino acids.

This clone was picked up one time. This chain links TRBV11-2 with TRBJ2-1, with 10 bases identical to TRBD2. Trimming cost V 2 bases and J 7 bases; bases outside gene matches: 5. This CDR3 is 15 amino acids long. Germline V gene sequence: CDR1 SGHAT, CDR2 FQNNGV. CDR3: CASSLQLAGLNEQFF. The CDR3 DNA reads as TGTGCCAGCAGCTTACAACTAGCGGGGTTAAATGAGCAGTTCTTC. The variable domain in full, with the rest retrieved from reference TRBV11-2 and TRBJ2-1, is EAGVAQSPRYKIIEKRQSVAFWCNPISGHATLYWYQQILGQGPKLLIQFQNNGVVDDSQLPKDRFSAERLKGVDSTLKIQPAKLEDSAVYLCASSLQLAGLNEQFFGPGTRLTVL.

The chain couples TRBV19 to TRBJ1-5; D remains ambiguous. This CDR3 region has 15 residues. Germline V CDR1 and CDR2: LNHDA, SQIVND (reference sequence). The germline V and J ends were trimmed by 7 bases and 1 base, with 14 bases remaining between them. CDR3 region: CASIHRGGSNQPQHF. The DNA for the CDR3 is TGTGCCAGTATTCACCGCGGTGGAAGCAATCAGCCCCAGCATTTT.

The chain links TRBV30 to TRBJ2-7; D may be TRBD2 (5 bases). There are 13 residues in the CDR3. Germline loops: CDR1 GTSNPN, CDR2 SVGIG (reference sequence). V was pared by 0 bases and J by 5 bases, with 11 bases between. The CDR3 sequence: CAWSVGGRHEQYF. CDR3 bases: TGTGCCTGGAGTGTAGGTGGGAGACACGAGCAGTACTTC. The variable domain in full, completed from reference TRBV30 and TRBJ2-7, reads SQTIHQWPATLVQPVGSPLSLECTVEGTSNPNLYWYRQAAGRGLQLLFYSVGIGQISSEVPQNLSASRPQDRQFILSSKKLLLSDSGFYLCAWSVGGRHEQYFGPGTRLTVT.

In its sample, this clone was seen a few times. The chain carries TRBV3-1 (or the pseudogene TRBV3-2) and TRBJ2-7; possibly TRBD1 for D (5 bases). Trimming stripped 5 bases from V and 11 bases from J, with 16 bases between. This CDR3 is 12 amino acids long. The germline gives CDR1 LGHDT, CDR2 YNNKEL (reference sequence). CDR3 DNA: TGTGCCAGCAGCGTAAACTCCAGGGATAAGTACTTC. Encoded protein: CASSVNSRDKYF.

V and J are TRBV27 and TRBJ1-1; 8 nucleotides match TRBD1. The V segment lost 2 bases and the J segment 6 bases; nucleotides outside the gene matches: 11. The germline V gene has CDR1 MNHEY and CDR2 SMNVEV (reference sequence). The CDR3 consists of 16 residues. The DNA for the CDR3 is TGTGCCAGCAGTTTAGAAGGGTGGACAGGGAAGGCTGAAGCTTTCTTT. This encodes CASSLEGWTGKAEAFF.

V is TRBV24-1 and J is TRBJ1-1, with TRBD1 matching over 9 bases. With 7 bases clipped from V and 6 bases from J, the junction kept 8 bases outside the gene matches. The CDR3 is 14 amino acids. Looked up from germline, CDR1 is KGHDR and CDR2 is SFDVKD. CDR3 amino acids: CATSGQGLNSEAFF. CDR3 DNA sequence: TGTGCCACCAGCGGACAGGGGTTGAATTCTGAAGCTTTCTTT.

This clone was observed a few times. The chain carries TRBV6-5 and TRBJ1-2, with D perhaps TRBD1 (5 bases). V was trimmed by 7 bases and J by 1 base, leaving 10 bases between them. The CDR3 length is 13 residues. Germline V gives CDR1 MNHEY, CDR2 SVGAGI. CDR3 region: CASKTDDNYGYTF. For the CDR3, the DNA is TGTGCCAGCAAGACAGATGATAACTATGGCTACACCTTC.

This clone came up once. V gene TRBV6-5 combines with J gene TRBJ2-3; maybe TRBD2 (6 bases). Trimming took 4 bases from V and 0 from J, leaving 11 bases between them. The germline V gene encodes CDR1 MNHEY and CDR2 SVGAGI. This CDR3 is 15 amino acids long. The CDR3 sequence is CASSWVGGSTDTQYF. CDR3 nucleotides: TGTGCCAGCAGTTGGGTCGGGGGTAGCACAGATACGCAGTATTTT.